This is a list of T cell receptor beta chains from one sample in a study of response to subunit inactivated influenza vaccine. TCRdb ran MiXCR on the RT-PCR reads and lists one entry per CDR3 protein. This table has roughly 700,000 distinct CDR3 sequences, 14% appearing once. This sample comprised PBMCs from blood, obtained roughly 15 days before vaccination. The receptors stem from a man in his fifties or sixties who received an inactivated influenza vaccine. Each CDR3 is given with its conserved first and last residue. The order of the fields is clone size, J gene, D gene, V gene, CDR3 length, CDR3 protein, CDR3 DNA. A D gene is named only where the DNA matches it firmly. Clone size appears in some rows only: once, few, many, or a class for an expanded clone.

few,TRBJ2-1,TRBD2,TRBV20-1,14,CSAWTSGRLYEQFF,TGCAGTGCTTGGACTAGCGGGAGATTATATGAGCAGTTCTTC
few,TRBJ2-1,-,TRBV5-1,13,CASSLGVGPEEFF,TGCGCCAGCAGCTTGGGGGTGGGCCCCGAGGAGTTCTTC
-,TRBJ2-2,-,TRBV5-1,17,CASSLNLGFPNTGELFF,TGCGCCAGCAGCTTGAACCTAGGATTCCCGAACACCGGGGAGCTGTTTTTT
many,TRBJ1-1,TRBD1,TRBV4-1,14,CASTRTGQDPEAFF,TGCGCCAGCACCCGTACCGGACAGGACCCTGAAGCTTTCTTT
-,TRBJ2-7,TRBD1,TRBV5-1,15,CASSMVTGGSYEQYF,TGCGCCAGCAGCATGGTGACAGGGGGTTCCTACGAGCAGTACTTC
few,TRBJ2-1,TRBD1,TRBV5-1,17,CASSGNTGGFSRNEQFF,TGCGCCAGCAGTGGGAACACAGGGGGCTTTAGTAGGAATGAGCAGTTCTTC
-,TRBJ2-1,TRBD2,TRBV4-3,17,CASSQVTGLAGWSEQFF,TGCGCCAGCAGCCAAGTTACCGGACTAGCGGGCTGGAGTGAGCAGTTCTTC
few,TRBJ2-7,-,TRBV7-9,15,CASSSSLEVAGEQYF,TGTGCCAGCAGCTCCTCCTTAGAGGTTGCAGGCGAGCAGTACTTC
-,TRBJ1-3,-,TRBV5-1,12,CASNREGNTIYF,TGCGCCAGCAACAGGGAAGGAAACACCATATATTTT
few,TRBJ2-3,TRBD2,TRBV5-6,19,CASSLVVGLAGGRTDTQYF,TGTGCCAGCAGCTTGGTAGTTGGACTAGCGGGGGGCCGCACAGATACGCAGTATTTT
-,TRBJ1-5,TRBD1,TRBV7-2,15,CASRQDRSGNQPQHF,TGTGCCAGCAGACAGGACAGGTCCGGAAATCAGCCCCAGCATTTT
-,TRBJ2-1,-,TRBV6-2/TRBV6-3,15,CASRLRGPLNNEQFF,TGTGCCAGCAGGTTACGGGGCCCTCTCAACAATGAGCAGTTCTTC
-,TRBJ2-7,TRBD1,TRBV11-2,14,CASSLSPTGGEQYF,TGTGCCAGCAGCTTAAGCCCGACAGGGGGAGAGCAGTACTTC
few,TRBJ1-6,-,TRBV2,15,CASSGWTSGDPRNRF,TGTGCCAGCAGTGGGTGGACTTCAGGAGACCCACGGAATCGCTTT
many,TRBJ2-7,-,TRBV7-8,15,CASSLGATVSYEQYF,TGTGCCAGCAGCTTAGGGGCGACAGTCTCCTACGAGCAGTACTTC
many,TRBJ2-7,TRBD2,TRBV12-3/TRBV12-4,14,CASRAGRYSYEQYF,TGTGCCAGCAGAGCCGGGAGGTACTCCTACGAGCAGTACTTC
-,TRBJ1-6,TRBD1,TRBV2,15,CASGPPGGNSSPLHF,TGTGCCAGCGGTCCACCAGGGGGTAATAGTTCACCCCTCCACTTT
few,TRBJ1-4,-,TRBV7-2,15,CASSASRVPNEKLFF,TGTGCCAGCAGCGCGTCCAGGGTGCCTAATGAAAAACTGTTTTTT
few,TRBJ2-5,TRBD2,TRBV25-1,17,CASSAFGTSGSQETQYF,TGTGCCAGCAGTGCATTCGGGACTAGCGGGAGCCAAGAGACCCAGTACTTC
few,TRBJ2-5,-,TRBV15,16,CATSRNAPTGAGTQYF,TGTGCCACCAGCAGAAACGCTCCTACGGGGGCGGGGACCCAGTACTTC
few,TRBJ1-4,-,TRBV5-1,15,CASSSDSRGGEKLFF,TGCGCCAGCAGCTCCGATTCTCGCGGAGGGGAAAAACTGTTTTTT
-,TRBJ1-6,-,TRBV27,13,CASSLGRLSPLHF,TGTGCCAGCAGTTTGGGAAGACTTTCACCCCTCCACTTT
few,TRBJ1-3,-,TRBV7-2,15,CASSLSRERGNTIYF,TGTGCCAGCAGCTTGTCCAGGGAGCGCGGAAACACCATATATTTT
-,TRBJ1-4,-,TRBV11-2,13,CASTPGTWEKLFF,TGTGCCAGCACGCCCGGGACTTGGGAAAAACTGTTTTTT
-,TRBJ2-7,-,TRBV29-1,14,CSASRGGPSYEQYF,TGCAGCGCATCGAGGGGGGGCCCATCCTACGAGCAGTACTTC
many,TRBJ2-3,TRBD2,TRBV4-2,16,CASSQDGGLATDTQYF,TGTGCCAGCAGCCAAGATGGGGGACTAGCTACAGATACGCAGTATTTT
-,TRBJ1-6,TRBD1,TRBV6-1,14,CASQPGQNNSPLHF,TGTGCCAGCCAACCGGGACAGAATAATTCACCCCTCCACTTT
few,TRBJ2-1,-,TRBV6-2/TRBV6-3,13,CASRASFDNEQFF,TGTGCCAGCCGGGCTAGCTTCGACAATGAGCAGTTCTTC
few,TRBJ2-3,TRBD1,TRBV5-6,12,CASSSPDRAQYF,TGTGCCAGCAGCTCGCCTGACAGGGCGCAGTATTTT
-,TRBJ2-7,TRBD1,TRBV7-9,14,CASSSGQGFYEQYF,TGTGCCAGCAGCTCGGGACAGGGGTTTTACGAGCAGTACTTC
-,TRBJ2-1,-,TRBV9,14,CASSVDMGRDEQFF,TGTGCCAGCAGCGTAGATATGGGTCGGGATGAGCAGTTCTTC
few,TRBJ2-7,TRBD2,TRBV4-3,16,CASSQGPPGLVYEQYF,TGCGCCAGCAGCCAAGGTCCACCGGGACTAGTCTACGAGCAGTACTTC
-,TRBJ2-1,-,TRBV2,16,CASSSTLASSYNEQFF,TGTGCCAGCAGCTCTACCTTAGCGTCTTCCTACAATGAGCAGTTCTTC
-,TRBJ1-3,TRBD1,TRBV4-2,17,CASSQLRDRSSGNTIYF,TGTGCCAGCAGCCAACTAAGGGACAGGAGCTCTGGAAACACCATATATTTT
-,TRBJ2-1,TRBD2,TRBV20-1,13,CRGTSGSRGEQFF,TGCAGAGGAACTAGCGGGAGCCGAGGGGAGCAGTTCTTC
few,TRBJ2-5,TRBD2,TRBV5-6,13,CASRERGQETQYF,TGTGCCAGCAGAGAGCGGGGCCAAGAGACCCAGTACTTC
many,TRBJ2-1,-,TRBV4-3,13,CASSPNSYGEQFF,TGCGCCAGCAGCCCCAACTCCTACGGTGAGCAGTTCTTC
few,TRBJ2-1,-,TRBV12-3/TRBV12-4,12,CASSAYRAEQFF,TGTGCCAGCAGTGCCTACCGGGCTGAGCAGTTCTTC
-,TRBJ2-5,-,TRBV7-9,15,CASSSPGQPQETQYF,TGTGCCAGCAGCTCCCCCGGACAGCCCCAAGAGACCCAGTACTTC
many,TRBJ1-3,-,TRBV6-5,18,CASSYSNIGHISGNTIYF,TGTGCCAGCAGTTACTCGAATATCGGACACATCTCTGGAAACACCATATATTTT
-,TRBJ2-7,-,TRBV7-8,12,CASSLVRHEQYF,TGTGCCAGCAGCTTAGTTCGCCACGAGCAGTACTTC
-,TRBJ1-1,-,TRBV25-1,13,CASLSRLNTEAFF,TGTGCCAGCTTGTCCAGGTTGAACACTGAAGCTTTCTTT
many,TRBJ2-3,-,TRBV6-1,14,CASRALAIRDTQYF,TGTGCCAGCAGAGCGCTAGCGATCAGAGATACGCAGTATTTT
many,TRBJ2-3,-,TRBV2,14,CASLWGSYTDTQYF,TGTGCCAGCTTATGGGGCAGTTACACAGATACGCAGTATTTT
-,TRBJ2-2,-,TRBV7-8,15,CASSLAGAHTGELFF,TGTGCCAGCAGCTTAGCGGGGGCCCACACCGGGGAGCTGTTTTTT
few,TRBJ2-6,TRBD2,TRBV12-3/TRBV12-4,16,CASGAGGPLGANVLTF,TGTGCCAGCGGAGCGGGGGGACCCTTGGGGGCCAACGTCCTGACTTTC
-,TRBJ2-1,TRBD2,TRBV6-2/TRBV6-3,13,CASTQAGGDEQFF,TGTGCCAGCACCCAGGCTGGGGGGGATGAGCAGTTCTTC
few,TRBJ2-1,-,TRBV20-1,14,CSASMPERSNEQFF,TGCAGTGCTAGCATGCCAGAGCGGTCCAACGAGCAGTTCTTC
few,TRBJ2-1,TRBD2,TRBV2,16,CASSRTSGGRYNEQFF,TGTGCCAGCAGTCGGACTAGCGGGGGACGCTACAATGAGCAGTTCTTC
few,TRBJ2-7,TRBD1,TRBV19,15,CASGNLGQGAHEQYF,TGTGCCAGCGGGAACTTGGGACAGGGGGCCCACGAGCAGTACTTC
few,TRBJ2-1,-,TRBV18,17,CASSPRVQSAAVDEQFF,TGTGCCAGCTCACCACGAGTTCAGTCCGCCGCCGTTGATGAGCAGTTCTTC
-,TRBJ2-7,TRBD1,TRBV29-1,14,CSVASGTGGYEQYF,TGCAGCGTGGCCTCCGGGACAGGGGGCTACGAGCAGTACTTC